This T cell receptor (beta chain) was sequenced for a study of CD8 T cells in ankylosing spondylitis. Study results and limitations: Matched synovial fluid from ankylosing spondylitis patients was reported to be enriched for disease-linked clones. Some motif variants were previously reported in reactive arthritis synovial fluid and blood.

Quantitative 5'-RACE was performed with molecular barcodes, and it yielded the TCR beta libraries. MiXCR, run by TCRdb on the 5' RACE reads, gives a single entry per CDR3 protein. This sample has roughly 180,000 distinct CDR3 sequences; approximately 10% occur once, and the top ten carry 25% to 30%. V shed 5 bases, J shed 4 bases, and the junction held 8 bases outside the gene matches. The CDR3 runs to 16 residues. CDR1 is SGHAT, CDR2 FQNNGV, per germline. This clonotype occurred many times. Its antigen is as yet unknown. Sequenced input: blood, either unsorted or a sorted T cell fraction (not recorded which). The chain joins TRBV11-2 to TRBJ1-6, with TRBD1 matching over 7 bases. This receptor was taken from a male donor with ankylosing spondylitis or in good health (not recorded which). This CDR3 is CASSPHDRAYNSPLHF. The CDR3 DNA follows: TGTGCCAGCAGCCCTCATGACAGGGCTTATAATTCACCCCTCCACTTT.